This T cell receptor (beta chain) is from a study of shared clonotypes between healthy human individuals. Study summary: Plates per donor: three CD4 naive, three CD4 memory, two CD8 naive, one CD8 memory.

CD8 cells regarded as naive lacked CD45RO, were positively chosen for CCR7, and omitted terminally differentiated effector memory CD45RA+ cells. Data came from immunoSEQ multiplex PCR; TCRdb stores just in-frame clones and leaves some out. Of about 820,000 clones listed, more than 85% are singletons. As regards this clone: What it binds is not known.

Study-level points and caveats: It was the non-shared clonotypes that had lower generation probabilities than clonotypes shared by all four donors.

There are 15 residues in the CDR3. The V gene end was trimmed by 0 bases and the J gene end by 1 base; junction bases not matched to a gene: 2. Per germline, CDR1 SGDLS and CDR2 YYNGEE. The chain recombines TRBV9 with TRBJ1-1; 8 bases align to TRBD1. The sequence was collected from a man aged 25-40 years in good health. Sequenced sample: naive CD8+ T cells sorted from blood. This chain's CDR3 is CASSVVGTGNTEAFF. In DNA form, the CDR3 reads TGTGCCAGCAGCGTAGTGGGGACAGGGAACACTGAAGCTTTCTTT.